The clone carrying this TCR beta chain has ten or more counts. Patients included in sequencing had previously demonstrated CD8+CD57+ cell expansion by flow cytometry. Each patient had severe acquired aplastic anemia. Patients had not yet gotten any therapy when their blood was taken for sampling. Researchers used genomic DNA as the template to profile TCR beta VDJ and CDR3. TCRdb passed the reads through MiXCR, listing each CDR3 protein once. The data contain over 150,000 distinct CDR3 sequences, 71% of them singletons. This CDR3 has 11 residues. With 11 bases removed from V and 8 bases from J, the gap between germline ends came to 15 bases. Germline CDR1 SNHLY, CDR2 FYNNEI. This entry comes from a study of CD8+CD57+ T cells in acquired aplastic anemia.

The sequencing input was sorted CD4+, CD8+, or CD8+CD57+ T cells (not recorded which) from PBMCs. The receptor's source is a human donor with aplastic anemia. V usage is TRBV2 and J usage is TRBJ1-2; D is uncertain. The CDR3 region is CALGTGFGYTF. In DNA, the CDR3 is TGTGCCCTCGGAACGGGCTTCGGCTACACCTTC.